This T cell receptor beta chain was obtained from a study of T-cell memory formation after mild COVID-19 (dated by TCRdb to the early 2020s). A note on the overall study: TCR sequence clusters from the two donors were largely donor specific. Longitudinal TCRalpha and TCRbeta repertoire sequencing tracked T-cell clones expanding and contracting after mild COVID-19 in a couple of donors. Two young, previously healthy adult volunteers made up the cohort, one male and one female. Study-wide findings and limitations: Some responding clones were found in pre-infection memory, which suggests that pre-existing cross-reactive memory T cells took part in the SARS-CoV-2 response. The study covered only a couple of mild cases, and larger cohorts including severe cases with pre-infection samples were considered necessary. Contracting CD4+ clones appeared mostly in the CM and EM memory subsets, whereas CD8+ clones were enriched in EMRA. Balanced CD4/CD8 phenotypes were observed for clones contracting from day 15 to 85, whereas a bias towards CD4+ was observed for a second wave of clones expanding from day 15 to 37. SARS-CoV-2 specificity was not confirmed for the second-wave clones peaking on day 37.

These reads were obtained on an Illumina NovaSeq 6000. cDNA libraries for TCRalpha and TCRbeta were prepared by 5'RACE using constant-segment primers, with sample barcodes and unique molecular identifiers added. Trizol reagent was used to extract RNA from every sample. The libraries were amplified in two PCR steps, and the second step added a second sample barcode and Illumina TruSeq adapters. Sequencing of libraries was performed on an Illumina NovaSeq with 2 x 150 bp paired-end reads. As for the authors' bioinformatics: Reads were demultiplexed and collapsed into UMI-guided consensus sequences with migec v1.2.7. Using mixcr v2.1.11, the UMI consensuses were aligned to TRA and TRB V and J templates and assembled into clonotypes. Clonotypes were classified as expanded or contracted when called significant by both edgeR and NoisET, with noise models trained on biological replicates. edgeR calls used a false discovery rate-adjusted p below 0.01 and a log2 fold-change threshold of 1. As an exploratory analysis of dynamics, PCA with hierarchical clustering was applied to max-normalized trajectories of the 1000 most abundant clonotypes. Each responding clone was given a CD4 or CD8 phenotype based on the CD4+ and CD8+ repertoires, which had been sequenced separately. The raw public data were reprocessed by TCRdb itself: fastp quality trimming at Q25, MiXCR clonotype calling, in-frame beta chains only. One record per CDR3 amino acid sequence lists the most common genes and DNA. TCRdb's processing, not the authors', yielded these V and J calls. The sample table holds a few hundred thousand distinct CDR3 sequences, of which roughly 30% were seen once. The ten largest clones add up to approximately 10% of the sample.

This clonotype was detected only a few times. Its antigen target is currently unknown. No per-base quality is available; no much larger clone lies one base away. Ficoll-Paque density gradient centrifugation was used to isolate PBMCs. This sequence originates from an adult woman who had mild COVID-19 (a few samples of this study predate the infection). The sample titles of this study are shuffled in the database, so cell type and time point are left out; the donor was told from shared clones. The source material was PBMCs or a T cell subset sorted from them (not recorded which).

The DNA is TGTGCCAGCAGCTCCCAACCCCCCTACGAGCAGTACTTC. It encodes CASSSQPPYEQYF. The chain links TRBV7-9 with TRBJ2-7; there is no confident call for the D gene. Measured from the cysteine to the phenylalanine, the CDR3 is 13 residues long. Only CDR3 DNA remains: 39 bases, in frame from the first base. V lost 4 bases and J lost 2 bases; the stretch between them is 9 bases long. CDR1 and CDR2, looked up from the germline V gene (reference sequence), are SEHNR and FQNEAQ.